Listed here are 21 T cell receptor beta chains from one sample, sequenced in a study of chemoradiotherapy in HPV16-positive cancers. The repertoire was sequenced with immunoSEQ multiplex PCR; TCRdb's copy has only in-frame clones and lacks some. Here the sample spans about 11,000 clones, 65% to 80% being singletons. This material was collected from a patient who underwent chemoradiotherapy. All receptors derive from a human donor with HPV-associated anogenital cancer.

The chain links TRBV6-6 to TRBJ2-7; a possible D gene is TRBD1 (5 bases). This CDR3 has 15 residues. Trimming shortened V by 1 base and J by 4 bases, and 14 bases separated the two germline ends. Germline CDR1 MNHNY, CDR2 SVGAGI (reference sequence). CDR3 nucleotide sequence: TGTGCCAGCAGTTACTACCCAGGGTATTCATACGAGCAGTACTTC. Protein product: CASSYYPGYSYEQYF.

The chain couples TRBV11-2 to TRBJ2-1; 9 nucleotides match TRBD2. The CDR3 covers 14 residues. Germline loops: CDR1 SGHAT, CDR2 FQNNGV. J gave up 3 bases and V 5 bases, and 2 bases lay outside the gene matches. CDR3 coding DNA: TGTGCCAGCAGCCGACTAGCGGTCTACAATGAGCAGTTCTTC. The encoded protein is CASSRLAVYNEQFF.

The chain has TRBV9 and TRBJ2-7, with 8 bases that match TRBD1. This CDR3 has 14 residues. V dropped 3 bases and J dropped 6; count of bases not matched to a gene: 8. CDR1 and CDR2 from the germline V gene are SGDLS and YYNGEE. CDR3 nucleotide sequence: TGTGCCAGCAGCGGGACAGGGAACGTAGGCGAGCAGTACTTC. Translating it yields CASSGTGNVGEQYF.

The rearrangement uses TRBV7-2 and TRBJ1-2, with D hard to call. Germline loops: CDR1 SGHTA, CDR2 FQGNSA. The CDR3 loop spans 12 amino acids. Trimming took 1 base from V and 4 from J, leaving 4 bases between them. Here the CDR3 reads CASSLVGYGYTF. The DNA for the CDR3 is TGTGCCAGCAGCTTAGTTGGCTATGGCTACACCTTC.

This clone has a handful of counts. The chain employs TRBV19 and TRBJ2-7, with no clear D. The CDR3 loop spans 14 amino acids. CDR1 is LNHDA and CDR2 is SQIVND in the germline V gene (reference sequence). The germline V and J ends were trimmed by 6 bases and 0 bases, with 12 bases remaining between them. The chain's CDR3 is CASSKDPSSYEQYF. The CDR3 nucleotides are TGTGCCAGTAGCAAGGACCCCAGCTCCTACGAGCAGTACTTC.

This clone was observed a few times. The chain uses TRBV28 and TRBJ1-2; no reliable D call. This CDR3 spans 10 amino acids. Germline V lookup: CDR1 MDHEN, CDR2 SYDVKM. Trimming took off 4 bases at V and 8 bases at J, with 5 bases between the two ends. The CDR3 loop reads CASSSGGYTF. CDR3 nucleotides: TGTGCCAGCAGTTCGGGAGGCTACACCTTC.

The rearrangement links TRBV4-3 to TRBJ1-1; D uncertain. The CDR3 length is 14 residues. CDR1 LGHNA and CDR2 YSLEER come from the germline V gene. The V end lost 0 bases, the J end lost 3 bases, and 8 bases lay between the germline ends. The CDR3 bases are TGCGCCAGCAGCCAAGATGGGAGTTACACTGAAGCTTTCTTT. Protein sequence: CASSQDGSYTEAFF.

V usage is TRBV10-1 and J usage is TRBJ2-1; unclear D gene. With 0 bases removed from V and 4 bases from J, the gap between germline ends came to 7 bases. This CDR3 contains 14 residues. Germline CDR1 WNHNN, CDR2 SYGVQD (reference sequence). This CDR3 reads CASSESQEYNEQFF. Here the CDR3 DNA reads TGCGCCAGCAGTGAGTCTCAGGAATACAATGAGCAGTTCTTC.

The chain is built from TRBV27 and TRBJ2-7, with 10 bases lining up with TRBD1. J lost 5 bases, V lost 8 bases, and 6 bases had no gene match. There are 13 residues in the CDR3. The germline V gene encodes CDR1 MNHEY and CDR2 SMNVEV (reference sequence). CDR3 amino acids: CASGGTGVNEQYF. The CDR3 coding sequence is TGTGCCAGCGGGGGGACAGGGGTAAACGAGCAGTACTTC.

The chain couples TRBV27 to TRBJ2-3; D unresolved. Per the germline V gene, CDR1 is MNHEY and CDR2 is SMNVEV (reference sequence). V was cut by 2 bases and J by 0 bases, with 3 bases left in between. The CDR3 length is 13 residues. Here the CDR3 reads CASSLTSTDTQYF. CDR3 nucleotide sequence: TGTGCCAGCAGTTTAACTAGCACAGATACGCAGTATTTT.

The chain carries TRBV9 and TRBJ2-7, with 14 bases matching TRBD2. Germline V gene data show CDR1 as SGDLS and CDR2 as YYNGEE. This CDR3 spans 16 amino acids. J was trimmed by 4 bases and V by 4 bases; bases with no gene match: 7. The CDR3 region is CASSLGTSGSLYEQYF. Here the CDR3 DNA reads TGTGCCAGCAGCCTAGGGACTAGCGGGAGTCTGTACGAGCAGTACTTC.

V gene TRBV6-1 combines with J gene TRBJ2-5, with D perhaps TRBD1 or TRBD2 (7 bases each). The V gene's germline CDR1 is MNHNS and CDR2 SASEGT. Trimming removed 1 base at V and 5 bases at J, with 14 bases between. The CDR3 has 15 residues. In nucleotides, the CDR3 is TGTGCCAGCAGTGAAGTGGGAGGGGGCGGTGAGACCCAGTACTTC. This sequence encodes CASSEVGGGGETQYF.

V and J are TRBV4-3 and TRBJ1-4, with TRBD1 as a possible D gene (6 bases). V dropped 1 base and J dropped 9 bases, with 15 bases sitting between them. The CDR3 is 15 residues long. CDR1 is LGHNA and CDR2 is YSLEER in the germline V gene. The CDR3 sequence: CASSQGRGTVQKLFF. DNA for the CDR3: TGCGCCAGCAGCCAAGGGAGGGGGACGGTACAAAAACTGTTTTTT.

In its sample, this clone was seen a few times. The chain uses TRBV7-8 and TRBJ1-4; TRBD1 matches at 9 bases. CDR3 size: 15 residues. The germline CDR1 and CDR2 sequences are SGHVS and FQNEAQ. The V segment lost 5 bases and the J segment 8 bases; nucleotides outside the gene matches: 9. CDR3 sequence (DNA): TGTGCCAGCAGCGATCGACAGGGGGGTAACGAAAAACTGTTTTTT. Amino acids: CASSDRQGGNEKLFF.

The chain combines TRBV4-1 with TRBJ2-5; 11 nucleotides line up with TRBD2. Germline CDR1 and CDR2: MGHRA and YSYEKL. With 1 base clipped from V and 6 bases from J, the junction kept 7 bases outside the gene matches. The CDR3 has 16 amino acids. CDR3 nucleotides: TGCGCCAGCAGCCAAGTATTAGCGGGAGGGCCACAGACCCAGTACTTC. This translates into CASSQVLAGGPQTQYF.

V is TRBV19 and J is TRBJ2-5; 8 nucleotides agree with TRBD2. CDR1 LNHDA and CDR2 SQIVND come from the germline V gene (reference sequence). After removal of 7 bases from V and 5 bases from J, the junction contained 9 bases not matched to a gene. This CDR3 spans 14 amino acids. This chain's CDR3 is CASTPAGAVETQYF. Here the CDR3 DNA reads TGTGCCAGTACCCCAGCGGGAGCTGTGGAGACCCAGTACTTC.

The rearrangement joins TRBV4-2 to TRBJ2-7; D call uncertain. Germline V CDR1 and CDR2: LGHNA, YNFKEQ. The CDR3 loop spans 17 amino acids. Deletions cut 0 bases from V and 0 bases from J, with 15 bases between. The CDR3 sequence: CASSQDIRQDLSYEQYF. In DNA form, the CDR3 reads TGTGCCAGCAGCCAAGATATAAGGCAGGACCTCTCCTACGAGCAGTACTTC.

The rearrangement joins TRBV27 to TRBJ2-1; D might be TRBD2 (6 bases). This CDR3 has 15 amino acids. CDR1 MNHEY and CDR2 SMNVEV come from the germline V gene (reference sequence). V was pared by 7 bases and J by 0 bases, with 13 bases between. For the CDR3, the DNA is TGTGCCAGCAAGCCGGGACTCAGCTCCTACAATGAGCAGTTCTTC. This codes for CASKPGLSSYNEQFF.

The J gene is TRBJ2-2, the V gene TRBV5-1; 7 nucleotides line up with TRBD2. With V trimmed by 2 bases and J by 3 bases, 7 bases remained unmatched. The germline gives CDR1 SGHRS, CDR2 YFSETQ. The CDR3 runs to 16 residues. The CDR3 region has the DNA TGCGCCAGCAGCTTCGGGGGAGGGCCCGACACCGGGGAGCTGTTTTTT. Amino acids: CASSFGGGPDTGELFF.

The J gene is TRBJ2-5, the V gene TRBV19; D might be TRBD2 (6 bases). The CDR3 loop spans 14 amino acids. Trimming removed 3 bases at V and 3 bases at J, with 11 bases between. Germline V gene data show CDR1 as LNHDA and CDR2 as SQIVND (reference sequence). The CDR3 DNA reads TGTGCCAGTAGTATCACGGGAGTAGAAGAGACCCAGTACTTC. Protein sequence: CASSITGVEETQYF. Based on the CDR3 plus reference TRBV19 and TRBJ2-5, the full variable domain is DGGITQSPKYLFRKEGQNVTLSCEQNLNHDAMYWYRQDPGQGLRLIYYSQIVNDFQKGDIAEGYSVSREKKESFPLTVTSAQKNPTAFYLCASSITGVEETQYFGPGTRLLVL.

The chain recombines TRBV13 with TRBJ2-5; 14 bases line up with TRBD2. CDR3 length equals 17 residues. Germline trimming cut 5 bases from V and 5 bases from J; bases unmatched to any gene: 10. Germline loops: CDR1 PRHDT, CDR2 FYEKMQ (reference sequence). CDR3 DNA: TGTGCCAGCAGCACCCGCCGGGGACTAGCGGGAGATGAGACCCAGTACTTC. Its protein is CASSTRRGLAGDETQYF.